These 14 T cell receptor beta chains originate from one sample sequenced in a study of T cell responses to AZD1222 COVID-19 vaccine. Data came from immunoSEQ multiplex PCR; TCRdb stores just in-frame clones and leaves some out. The data hold more than 150,000 clones, with almost 95% observed a single time. This sample comprised peripheral blood, obtained on day 0 of AZD1222 vaccination. These receptors came from an adult in good health.

This clone has just one count. This chain connects TRBV5-5 to TRBJ1-5; D might be TRBD1 (5 bases). Between the trimmed V and J ends, which lost 5 bases and 6 bases, there was a span of 15 bases. This CDR3 comprises 14 residues. The germline V gene encodes CDR1 SGHKS and CDR2 YYEKEE (reference sequence). CDR3 sequence (DNA): TGTGCCAGCAGTCCCGGGGGGTCAGGTCAGCCCCAGCATTTT. The encoded protein is CASSPGGSGQPQHF.

This clone has a single count. The chain combines TRBV5-1 with TRBJ2-3; D is undetermined. The V gene's germline CDR1 is SGHRS and CDR2 YFSETQ. The V end was cut by 0 bases, the J end by 4 bases, with 12 bases between. This CDR3 has 15 residues. The CDR3 region has the DNA TGCGCCAGCAGCTTGGATCGGGTTGGCCCAGATACGCAGTATTTT. This encodes CASSLDRVGPDTQYF.

The chain carries TRBV9 and TRBJ1-3; D is unclear. Germline CDR1 reads SGDLS; CDR2 reads YYNGEE. Between the trimmed V and J ends, which lost 3 bases and 0 bases, there was a span of 7 bases. This CDR3 has 14 residues. CDR3 sequence: CASSAANSGNTIYF. CDR3 nucleotides: TGTGCCAGCAGCGCCGCCAACTCTGGAAACACCATATATTTT.

This chain connects TRBV7-9 to TRBJ1-3; TRBD1 agrees at 8 bases. V was clipped by 2 bases and J by 0 bases; unmatched bases: 0. CDR1 is SEHNR and CDR2 is FQNEAQ in the germline V gene (reference sequence). The CDR3 length is 15 residues. CDR3 amino acids: CASSLTGGSGNTIYF. As DNA, the CDR3 is TGTGCCAGCAGCTTAACAGGGGGCTCTGGAAACACCATATATTTT.

J is TRBJ2-7 and V is TRBV5-1; 7 nucleotides match TRBD1. The V gene's germline CDR1 is SGHRS and CDR2 YFSETQ. V trimming: 0 bases; J trimming: 1 base; junction bases outside the gene matches: 4. There are 15 residues in the CDR3. Here the CDR3 DNA reads TGCGCCAGCAGCTTGGAAGTGGGACAGTCCTACGAGCAGTACTTC. Translated, it gives CASSLEVGQSYEQYF. Full variable domain (remainder filled in from reference TRBV5-1 and TRBJ2-7): KAGVTQTPRYLIKTRGQQVTLSCSPISGHRSVSWYQQTPGQGLQFLFEYFSETQRNKGNFPGRFSGRQFSNSRSEMNVSTLELGDSALYLCASSLEVGQSYEQYFGPGTRLTVT.

The chain combines TRBV30 with TRBJ2-7; possibly TRBD1 for D (5 bases). Germline V CDR1 and CDR2: GTSNPN, SVGIG (reference sequence). V was cut by 0 bases and J by 2 bases, with 8 bases left in between. The CDR3 totals 13 residues. As DNA, the CDR3 is TGTGCCTGGAGTGTAGACAGAGCCTACGAGCAGTACTTC. Its translation: CAWSVDRAYEQYF.

The rearrangement links TRBV5-1 to TRBJ2-3; 8 bases are shared with TRBD2. The CDR3 loop spans 15 amino acids. Germline loops: CDR1 SGHRS, CDR2 YFSETQ. After removal of 0 bases from V and 2 bases from J, the junction contained 2 bases not matched to a gene. The CDR3 DNA reads as TGCGCCAGCAGCTTGGTCGGGAGGGCCACAGATACGCAGTATTTT. Encoded protein: CASSLVGRATDTQYF.

The genes are TRBV28 and TRBJ2-7, with TRBD2 matching 7 bases. The CDR3 is 15 residues long. J gave up 6 bases and V 6 bases, and 14 bases lay outside the gene matches. Germline lookup yields CDR1 MDHEN and CDR2 SYDVKM. CDR3 in DNA: TGTGCCAGCAGCTCGACCGCCTGGGGGAGGGCCGAGCAGTACGTC. It yields the protein CASSSTAWGRAEQYV.

Here the CDR3 reads CASSLAGGREQFF. CDR3 nucleotides: TGCGCCAGCAGCTTGGCGGGAGGAAGGGAGCAGTTCTTC. V usage is TRBV5-1 and J usage is TRBJ2-1; TRBD2 aligns across 7 bases. Trimming at V came to 0 bases and at J to 10 bases, leaving 4 bases not matched to a gene. Germline V CDR1 and CDR2: SGHRS, YFSETQ. The CDR3 is made up of 13 amino acids.

The chain joins TRBV7-9 to TRBJ2-5; the D call may be TRBD1 or TRBD2 (6 bases each). The CDR3 runs to 16 residues. V dropped 3 bases and J dropped 5 bases, with 19 bases sitting between them. Germline V gives CDR1 SEHNR, CDR2 FQNEAQ (reference sequence). The DNA for the CDR3 is TGTGCCAGCAGCTTGTCACTGGGGGGCATTACGGAGACCCAGTACTTC. Translated, it gives CASSLSLGGITETQYF.

J is TRBJ2-3 and V is TRBV3-1 (or the pseudogene TRBV3-2); maybe TRBD2 (5 bases). The germline gives CDR1 LGHDT, CDR2 YNNKEL (reference sequence). The CDR3 runs to 15 residues. V lost 4 bases, J lost 2 bases, and 13 bases lay in between. CDR3 in DNA: TGTGCCAGCAGCCGCGAGGGTCTATCCACAGATACGCAGTATTTT. Protein: CASSREGLSTDTQYF.

The gene calls are TRBV11-3 and TRBJ2-7; 8 bases match TRBD2. This CDR3 comprises 13 residues. The germline V gene has CDR1 SGHNT and CDR2 YENEEA. J was trimmed by 4 bases and V by 5 bases; bases with no gene match: 4. The CDR3 is CASSPRGGYEQYF. CDR3 in DNA: TGTGCCAGCAGCCCTCGGGGGGGGTACGAGCAGTACTTC.

V and J are TRBV6-2 or TRBV6-3 and TRBJ2-7, with D uncertain. Trimming pared 4 bases from V and 2 bases from J, leaving 3 bases between. The CDR3 consists of 11 residues. Germline V CDR1 and CDR2: MNHEY, SVGEGT. In nucleotides, the CDR3 is TGTGCCAGCAGTTCAGCCTACGAGCAGTACGTC. Protein sequence: CASSSAYEQYV.

The chain joins TRBV27 to TRBJ2-3, with D uncertain. The germline V gene encodes CDR1 MNHEY and CDR2 SMNVEV (reference sequence). V was clipped by 2 bases and J by 4 bases, with 4 bases between them. The CDR3 has 12 amino acids. The CDR3 protein is CASSLHPDTQYF. The CDR3 nucleotides are TGTGCCAGCAGTTTACATCCAGATACGCAGTATTTT.